This TCR beta chain appears in the sequencing data of a study of OX40 agonist ivuxolimab in advanced cancers. Background on the study: Patient treatment consisted of intravenous ivuxolimab administration every 2 weeks at 0.01 to 10 mg/kg.

CDR3 length: 16 amino acids. V shed 5 bases and J 2 bases; nucleotides not matched to a gene: 7. Germline CDR1 and CDR2: SGHAT and FQNNGV. TCRdb's table, derived via immunoSEQ multiplex PCR, lists solely in-frame clones and lacks some. The table has just under 60,000 clones, around 93% seen once. The sequence was obtained from an adult with an advanced solid tumor such as melanoma, head and neck, liver or kidney cancer. Sample: CD4+ or CD8+ T cells sorted from blood, taken in a trial of the OX40 agonist ivuxolimab. J is TRBJ2-7 and V is TRBV11-2; TRBD2 aligns across 12 bases. CDR3 sequence: CASSPGTSGPPYEQYF. The CDR3 DNA follows: TGTGCCAGCAGCCCCGGGACTAGCGGGCCCCCCTACGAGCAGTACTTC.